One sample yielded the 6 T cell receptor beta chains listed below, sequenced in a study of T cell repertoires in ileal Crohn's disease. Sequencing used immunoSEQ multiplex PCR; TCRdb keeps in-frame clones, though not all of them. The sample has some 12,000 clones, approximately 81% seen once. Noted time point: neoterminal ileum biopsy at postoperative endoscopy, about 6 months after surgery. The sequenced material came from ileal tissue. These receptors came from an adult with Crohn's disease.

On this clone itself: One end of the junction fails to match germline, which may point to a read error. This sequence joins TRBV7-7 and TRBJ2-2, with 13 positions matching TRBD2. There are 16 residues in the CDR3. Germline CDR1 SSHAT, CDR2 FNYEAQ (reference sequence). DNA for the CDR3: TGTGCTAGCAGCTTACTAGCGGGAGGGTCGGCCGGGGAGCTGTTTTTT. Residues: CASSLLAGGSAGELFF.

The V gene is TRBV5-1, the J gene TRBJ2-1, with 8 bases identical to TRBD2. The length of the CDR3 is 15 residues. The trim removed 1 base at V and 3 bases at J, leaving 3 bases unmatched. In germline, CDR1 is SGHRS, CDR2 YFSETQ. This CDR3 reads CASSLSSGDYNEQFF. Here the CDR3 DNA reads TGCGCCAGCAGCTTGAGTAGCGGGGACTACAATGAGCAGTTCTTC.

The chain uses TRBV12-5 and TRBJ2-7; the D is unclear. Per the germline V gene, CDR1 is LGHNT and CDR2 is FRNRAP. This CDR3 comprises 17 residues. The V and J ends lost 0 bases and 5 bases respectively, with 20 bases between them. The CDR3 region is CASGLVNTPPAEDEQYF. The CDR3 DNA reads TGTGCTAGTGGTTTGGTTAATACTCCCCCCGCAGAGGACGAGCAGTACTTC.

The genes are TRBV29-1 and TRBJ1-5; maybe TRBD1 (6 bases). V was cut by 7 bases and J by 0 bases, with 13 bases left in between. The CDR3 loop spans 14 amino acids. From germline, CDR1 is SQVTM and CDR2 ANQGSEA. CDR3 amino acids: CSAKAGASNQPQHF. CDR3 nucleotides: TGCAGCGCCAAGGCAGGGGCTAGCAATCAGCCCCAGCATTTT.

V is TRBV6-1 and J is TRBJ2-3, with D perhaps matching TRBD1 (5 bases). The CDR3 sequence is 14 residues long. Between the trimmed V and J ends, which lost 7 bases and 3 bases, there was a span of 14 bases. Germline V gives CDR1 MNHNS, CDR2 SASEGT. CDR3 sequence: CASTQDRFTDTQYF. The DNA for the CDR3 is TGTGCCAGCACCCAAGACAGATTTACAGATACGCAGTATTTT.

Here the CDR3 reads CASSPRQGSSGNTIYF. The DNA of the CDR3 is TGCGCCAGCAGCCCACGACAGGGGAGCTCTGGAAACACCATATATTTT. The J gene is TRBJ1-3, the V gene TRBV5-1, with 8 bases fitting TRBD1. Germline loops: CDR1 SGHRS, CDR2 YFSETQ. V dropped 4 bases and J dropped 0; count of bases not matched to a gene: 6. The CDR3 runs to 16 residues.